This passage covers 2 T cell receptor beta chains from one sample sequenced in a study of CD8+ T cells in alopecia areata. Following extraction, RNA underwent reverse transcription to cDNA, which served as the sequencing template. Data came from immunoSEQ multiplex PCR; TCRdb stores just in-frame clones and leaves some out. This sample yields under 85,000 clones, of which approximately 45% are seen a single time; approximately 18% belongs to the top ten. The source material was CD8+ T cells sorted from blood, sampled at week 0. These receptors all come from a human donor with alopecia areata.

The chain links TRBV6-1 to TRBJ2-7; D might be TRBD1 or TRBD2, each matching 6 bases. With 4 bases removed from V and 0 bases from J, the gap between germline ends came to 10 bases. This CDR3 contains 14 residues. CDR1 is MNHNS, CDR2 SASEGT, per germline. CDR3 sequence reads: CASSAGDTSYEQYF. The CDR3 nucleotides read TGTGCCAGCAGTGCGGGGGACACCTCCTACGAGCAGTACTTC.

This clone turned up a few times. The chain combines TRBV21-1 with TRBJ1-1; the table's D gene call, TRBD1, was not cross checked with the DNA. TRBV21-1 is described as a pseudogene. The CDR3 totals 15 residues. Here the CDR3 reads CATPVNRGESTEAFF. In nucleotides, the CDR3 is TGTGCCACCCCGGTGAACAGGGGCGAGAGCACTGAAGCTTTCTTT.